This T cell receptor (beta chain) was identified in a study of blood T cell repertoires in COVID-19. Per the germline V gene, CDR1 is MNHEY and CDR2 is SVGEGT. The CDR3 has 13 amino acids. V was shortened by 4 bases and J by 4 bases, with 7 bases between the two germline ends. Some clones are missing from TCRdb's copy, which holds only in-frame ones; the method was immunoSEQ multiplex PCR. The sample has 400,000 or so clones; around 87% are singletons. The TCR originated in a human donor in a cohort sampled during active COVID-19. The specimen was peripheral blood. The chain has TRBV6-2 or TRBV6-3 and TRBJ1-4; TRBD1 is a possible D gene (5 bases). The chain's CDR3 is CASSSRDNEKLFF. CDR3 bases: TGTGCCAGCAGTTCCAGGGATAATGAAAAACTGTTTTTT.